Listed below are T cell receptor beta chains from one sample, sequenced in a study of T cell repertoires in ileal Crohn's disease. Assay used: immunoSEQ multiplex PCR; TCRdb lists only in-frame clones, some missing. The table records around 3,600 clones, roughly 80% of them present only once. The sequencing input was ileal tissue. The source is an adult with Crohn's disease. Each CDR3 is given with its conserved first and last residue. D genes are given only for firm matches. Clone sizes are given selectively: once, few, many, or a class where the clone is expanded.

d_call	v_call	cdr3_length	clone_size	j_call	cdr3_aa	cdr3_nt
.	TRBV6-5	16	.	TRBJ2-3	CASSYSGWGGADTQYF	TGTGCCAGCAGTTACTCGGGGTGGGGCGGAGCAGATACGCAGTATTTT
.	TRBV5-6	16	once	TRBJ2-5	CASSLGLGGPFETQYF	TGTGCCAGCAGCTTGGGACTAGGAGGACCATTCGAGACCCAGTACTTC
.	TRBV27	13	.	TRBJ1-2	CASSFYGSYGYTF	TGTGCCAGCAGTTTCTATGGTAGCTATGGCTACACCTTC
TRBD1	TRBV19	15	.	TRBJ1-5	CASREQGVSNQPQHF	TGTGCCAGTAGGGAACAGGGGGTAAGCAATCAGCCCCAGCATTTT
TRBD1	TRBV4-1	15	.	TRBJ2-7	CASSPTQGNVYEQYF	TGCGCCAGCAGCCCCACACAGGGGAACGTCTACGAGCAGTACTTC
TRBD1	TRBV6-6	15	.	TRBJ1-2	CASSGDSTLNYGYTF	TGTGCCAGCAGTGGGGACAGTACCTTGAACTATGGCTACACCTTC
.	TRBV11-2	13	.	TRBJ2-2	CASSYRADGELFF	TGTGCCAGCAGCTACAGGGCGGACGGGGAGCTGTTTTTT
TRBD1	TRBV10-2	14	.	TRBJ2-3	CASSETGGTDTQYF	TGCGCCAGCAGTGAGACAGGGGGGACAGATACGCAGTATTTT
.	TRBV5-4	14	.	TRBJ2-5	CASSLGAGGETQYF	TGTGCCAGCAGCTTGGGGGCAGGGGGGGAGACCCAGTACTTC
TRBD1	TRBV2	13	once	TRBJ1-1	CASSQGADTEAFF	TGTGCCAGCAGCCAGGGGGCCGACACTGAAGCTTTCTTT
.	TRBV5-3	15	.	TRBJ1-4	CARSLSQGSREKLFF	TGTGCCAGAAGCTTGTCACAGGGTTCTCGTGAAAAACTGTTTTTT
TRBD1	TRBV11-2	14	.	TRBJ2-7	CASSSWTGPYEQYF	TGTGCCAGCAGCTCGTGGACAGGTCCCTACGAGCAGTACTTC
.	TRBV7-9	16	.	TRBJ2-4	CAGSDGQIIAKNIQYF	TGTGCCGGCTCAGACGGACAGATAATAGCCAAAAACATTCAGTACTTC
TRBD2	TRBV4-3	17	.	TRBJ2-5	CASSPSGLAGVRETQYF	TGCGCCAGCAGCCCCTCGGGACTAGCGGGAGTAAGGGAGACCCAGTACTTC
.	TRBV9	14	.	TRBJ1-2	CASSPDSGYYGYTF	TGTGCCAGCAGCCCGGACAGCGGTTACTATGGCTACACCTTC
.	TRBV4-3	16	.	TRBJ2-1	CASSQDPNGIRNEQFF	TGCGCCAGCAGCCAAGATCCTAACGGGATCCGCAATGAGCAGTTCTTC
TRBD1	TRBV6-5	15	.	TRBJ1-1	CASRTQDRVNTEAFF	TGTGCCAGCAGAACTCAGGACAGGGTGAACACTGAAGCTTTCTTT
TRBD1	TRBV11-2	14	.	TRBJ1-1	CASSRTGMNTEAFF	TGTGCCAGCAGCCGGACAGGCATGAACACTGAAGCTTTCTTT
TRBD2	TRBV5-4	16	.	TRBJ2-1	CASSLVETSGYNEQFF	TGTGCCAGCAGCTTGGTAGAGACTAGCGGCTACAATGAGCAGTTCTTC
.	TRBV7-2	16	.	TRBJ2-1	CASSLEAAGYYNEQFF	TGTGCCAGCAGCTTAGAAGCGGCGGGGTACTACAATGAGCAGTTCTTC
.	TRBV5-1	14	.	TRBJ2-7	CASSKDSTSYEQYF	TGCGCCAGCAGCAAGGACAGCACCTCCTACGAGCAGTACTTC
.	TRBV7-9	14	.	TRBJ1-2	CASSYRAQDYGYTF	TGTGCCAGCAGCTACAGGGCTCAGGACTATGGCTACACCTTC
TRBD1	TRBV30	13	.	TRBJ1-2	CAWSRDRSYGYTF	TGTGCCTGGAGTCGGGACAGGAGCTATGGCTACACCTTC
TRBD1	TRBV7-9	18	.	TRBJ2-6	CASSWDGTGGSGANVLTF	TGTGCCAGCAGCTGGGACGGGACAGGGGGCTCTGGGGCCAACGTCCTGACTTTC
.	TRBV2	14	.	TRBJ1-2	CASSEATRDRNYTF	TGTGCCAGCAGTGAAGCGACTAGGGACCGAAACTACACCTTC
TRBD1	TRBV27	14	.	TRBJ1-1	CASSSTGGGFSSFF	TGTGCCAGCAGCTCGACAGGGGGCGGATTCTCGTCTTTCTTT
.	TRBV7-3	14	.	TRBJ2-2	CASTPRGIGGELFF	TGTGCCAGCACCCCTCGGGGTATTGGCGGGGAGCTGTTTTTT
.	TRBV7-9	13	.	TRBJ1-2	CASLIQAHDGYTF	TGTGCCAGCTTAATACAGGCCCATGACGGCTACACCTTC
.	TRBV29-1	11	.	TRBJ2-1	CSGDNNNEQFF	TGCAGCGGAGACAATAACAATGAGCAGTTCTTC
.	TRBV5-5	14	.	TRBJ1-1	CASSLWTQNTEAFF	TGTGCCAGCAGCTTGTGGACACAGAACACTGAAGCTTTCTTT
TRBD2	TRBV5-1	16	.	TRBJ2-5	CASSLTSGNIQETQYF	TGCGCCAGCAGCTTGACTAGCGGGAACATCCAAGAGACCCAGTACTTC
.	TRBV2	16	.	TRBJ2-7	CASLRGQTGSSYEQYF	TGTGCCAGCCTGCGGGGTCAGACAGGGAGCTCCTACGAGCAGTACTTC
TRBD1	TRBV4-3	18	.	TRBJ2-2	CASSQDLGTGGAVGELFF	TGCGCCAGCAGCCAAGATCTTGGAACAGGGGGCGCCGTCGGGGAGCTGTTTTTT
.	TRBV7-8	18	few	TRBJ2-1	CASSLESALASSYNEQFF	TGTGCCAGCAGCTTAGAGAGTGCGCTAGCGTCTTCCTACAATGAGCAGTTCTTC
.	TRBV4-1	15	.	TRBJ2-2	CASSQAGGITGELFF	TGCGCCAGCAGCCAAGCTGGAGGGATCACCGGGGAGCTGTTTTTT
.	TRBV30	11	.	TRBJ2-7	CAWSGGYEQYF	TGTGCCTGGAGTGGAGGGTACGAGCAGTACTTC
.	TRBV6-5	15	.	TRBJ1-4	CASSYSRVANEKLFF	TGTGCCAGCAGTTACTCCAGGGTGGCTAATGAAAAACTGTTTTTT
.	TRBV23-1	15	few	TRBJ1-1	CASSQSSPVGTEAFF	TGCGCCAGCAGTCAATCGTCTCCAGTTGGCACTGAAGCTTTCTTT
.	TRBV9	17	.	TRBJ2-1	CASSVSLGGGPGEEQFF	TGTGCCAGCAGCGTAAGCCTGGGCGGGGGCCCGGGGGAGGAGCAGTTCTTC
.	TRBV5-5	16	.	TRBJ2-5	CASSPGERSYQETQYF	TGTGCCAGCAGTCCCGGGGAGCGGAGCTACCAAGAGACCCAGTACTTC
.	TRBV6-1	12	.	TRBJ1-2	CASSMAIYGYTF	TGTGCCAGCAGTATGGCAATTTATGGCTACACCTTC
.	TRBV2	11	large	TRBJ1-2	CASNGGLSYTF	TGTGCCAGCAACGGAGGCCTAAGCTACACCTTC